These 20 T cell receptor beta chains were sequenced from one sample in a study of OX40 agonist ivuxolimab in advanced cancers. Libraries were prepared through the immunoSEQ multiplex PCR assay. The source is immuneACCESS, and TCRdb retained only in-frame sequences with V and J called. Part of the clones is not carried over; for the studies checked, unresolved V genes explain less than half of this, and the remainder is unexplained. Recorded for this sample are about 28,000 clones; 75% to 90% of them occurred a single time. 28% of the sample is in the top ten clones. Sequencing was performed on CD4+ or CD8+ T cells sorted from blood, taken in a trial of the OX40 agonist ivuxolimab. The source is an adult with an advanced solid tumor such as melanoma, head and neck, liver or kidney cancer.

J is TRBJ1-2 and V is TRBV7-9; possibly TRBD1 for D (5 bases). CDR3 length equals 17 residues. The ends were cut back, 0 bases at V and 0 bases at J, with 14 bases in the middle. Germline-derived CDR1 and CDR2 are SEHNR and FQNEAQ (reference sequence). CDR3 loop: CASSLAGIRQSNYGYTF. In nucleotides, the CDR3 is TGTGCCAGCAGCTTAGCAGGGATAAGACAGTCTAACTATGGCTACACCTTC.

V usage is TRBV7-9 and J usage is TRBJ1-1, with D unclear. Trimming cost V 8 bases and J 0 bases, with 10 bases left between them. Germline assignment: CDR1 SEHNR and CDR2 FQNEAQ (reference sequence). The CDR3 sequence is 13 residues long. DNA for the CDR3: TGTGCCAGCGGCCATGCCCTGAACACTGAAGCTTTCTTT. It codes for CASGHALNTEAFF.

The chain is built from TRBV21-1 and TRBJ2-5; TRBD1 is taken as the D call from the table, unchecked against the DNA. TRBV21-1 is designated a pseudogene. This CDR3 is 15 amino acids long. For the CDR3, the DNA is TGTGCCAGCAGCCTGCAGGGACAGGGGGAAGAGACCCAGTACTTC. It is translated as CASSLQGQGEETQYF.

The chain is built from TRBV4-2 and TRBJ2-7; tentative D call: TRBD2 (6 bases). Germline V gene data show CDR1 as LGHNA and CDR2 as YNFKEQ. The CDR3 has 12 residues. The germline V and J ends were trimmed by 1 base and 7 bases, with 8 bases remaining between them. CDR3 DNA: TGTGCCAGCAGCCAAGCCGGGAGTGAGCAGTACTTC. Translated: CASSQAGSEQYF.

The CDR3 sequence is CSAAGGGTSTDTQYF. The CDR3 DNA is TGCAGCGCCGCCGGTGGGGGGACTAGCACAGATACGCAGTATTTT. The chain uses TRBV29-1 and TRBJ2-3; tentatively, D is TRBD2 (6 bases). The CDR3 consists of 15 residues. The V and J ends lost 7 bases and 0 bases respectively, with 17 bases between them. Germline loops: CDR1 SQVTM, CDR2 ANQGSEA.

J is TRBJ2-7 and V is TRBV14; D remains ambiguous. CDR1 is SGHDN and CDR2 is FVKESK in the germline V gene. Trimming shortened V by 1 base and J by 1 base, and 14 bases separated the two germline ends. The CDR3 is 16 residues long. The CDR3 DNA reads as TGTGCCAGCAGCCAAGCCCCTAGGGTTTTGTCCTACGAGCAGTACTTC. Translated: CASSQAPRVLSYEQYF.

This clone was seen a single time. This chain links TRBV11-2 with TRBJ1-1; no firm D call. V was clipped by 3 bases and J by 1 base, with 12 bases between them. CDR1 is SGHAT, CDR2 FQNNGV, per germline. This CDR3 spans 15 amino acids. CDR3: CASSFIFAANTEAFF. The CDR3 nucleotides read TGTGCCAGCAGCTTTATTTTCGCAGCGAACACTGAAGCTTTCTTT.

CDR3 loop: CATSRSGTGAMNTEAFF. The CDR3 bases are TGTGCCACCAGCAGGTCCGGGACAGGGGCCATGAACACTGAAGCTTTCTTT. The chain is built from TRBV15 and TRBJ1-1, with 10 bases matching TRBD1. J lost 0 bases, V lost 3 bases, and 7 bases had no gene match. CDR1 and CDR2 (germline): LNHNV, YYDKDF (reference sequence). The CDR3 sequence is 17 residues long.

The CDR3 coding sequence is TGTGCCAGCAGCCAAGAAAGGGACTCAACTAATGAAAAACTGTTTTTT. Translated, it gives CASSQERDSTNEKLFF. The chain links TRBV7-9 to TRBJ1-4, with TRBD1 as a possible D gene (5 bases). V dropped 5 bases and J dropped 0 bases, with 13 bases sitting between them. The germline CDR1 and CDR2 sequences are SEHNR and FQNEAQ (reference sequence). This CDR3 contains 16 residues. Together with reference TRBV7-9 and TRBJ1-4, the CDR3 gives the full variable domain: DTGVSQNPRHKITKRGQNVTFRCDPISEHNRLYWYRQTLGQGPEFLTYFQNEAQLEKSRLLSDRFSAERPKGSFSTLEIQRTEQGDSAMYLCASSQERDSTNEKLFFGSGTQLSVL.

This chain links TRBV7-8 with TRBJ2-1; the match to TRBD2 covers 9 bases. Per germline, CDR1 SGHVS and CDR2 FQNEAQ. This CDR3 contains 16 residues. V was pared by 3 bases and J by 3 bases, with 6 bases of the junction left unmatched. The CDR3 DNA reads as TGTGCCAGCAGCTTGAGAGCGGGGGGCCTCTACAATGAGCAGTTCTTC. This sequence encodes CASSLRAGGLYNEQFF.

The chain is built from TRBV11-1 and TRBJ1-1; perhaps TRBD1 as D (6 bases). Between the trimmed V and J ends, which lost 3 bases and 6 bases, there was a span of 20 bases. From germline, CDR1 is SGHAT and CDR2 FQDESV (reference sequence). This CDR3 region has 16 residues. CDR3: CASSLREGGIGAEAFF. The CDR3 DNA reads TGTGCCAGCAGCTTGAGAGAGGGGGGCATTGGCGCTGAAGCTTTCTTT.

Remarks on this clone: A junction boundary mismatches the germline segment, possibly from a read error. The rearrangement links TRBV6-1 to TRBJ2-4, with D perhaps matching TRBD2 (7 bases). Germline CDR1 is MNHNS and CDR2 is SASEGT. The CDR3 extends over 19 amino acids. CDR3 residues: CASREGGDLASLTKNIQYF. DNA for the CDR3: TGTGCCAGCAGAGAAGGGGGGGATCTGGCCAGTTTAACCAAAAACATTCAGTACTTC.

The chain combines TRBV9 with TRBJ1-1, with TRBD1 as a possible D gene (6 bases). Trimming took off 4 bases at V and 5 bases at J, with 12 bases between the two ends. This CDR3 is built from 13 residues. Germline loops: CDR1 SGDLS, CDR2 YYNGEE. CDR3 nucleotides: TGTGCCAGCAGCCTACAGGGTAGGACTGAAGCTTTCTTT. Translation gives CASSLQGRTEAFF.

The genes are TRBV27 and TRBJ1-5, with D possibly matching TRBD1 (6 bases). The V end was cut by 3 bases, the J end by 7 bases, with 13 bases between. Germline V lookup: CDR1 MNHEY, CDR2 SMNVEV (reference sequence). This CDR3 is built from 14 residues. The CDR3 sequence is CASSLAGVLQPQHF. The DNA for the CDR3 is TGTGCCAGCAGTTTGGCAGGGGTATTACAGCCCCAGCATTTT.

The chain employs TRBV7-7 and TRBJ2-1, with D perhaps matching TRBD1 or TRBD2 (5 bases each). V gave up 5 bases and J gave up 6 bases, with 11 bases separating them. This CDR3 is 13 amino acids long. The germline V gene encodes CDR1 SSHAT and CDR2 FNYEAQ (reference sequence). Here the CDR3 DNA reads TGTGCCAGCAGCCATCGGGACGGCAATGAGCAGTTCTTC. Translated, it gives CASSHRDGNEQFF.

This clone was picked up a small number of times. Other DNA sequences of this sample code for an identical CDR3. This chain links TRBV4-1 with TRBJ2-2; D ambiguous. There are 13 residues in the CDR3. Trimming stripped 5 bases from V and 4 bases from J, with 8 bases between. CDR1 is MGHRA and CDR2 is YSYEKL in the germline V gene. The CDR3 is CASSLDGTGELFF. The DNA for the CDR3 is TGCGCCAGCAGCTTGGACGGCACCGGGGAGCTGTTTTTT.

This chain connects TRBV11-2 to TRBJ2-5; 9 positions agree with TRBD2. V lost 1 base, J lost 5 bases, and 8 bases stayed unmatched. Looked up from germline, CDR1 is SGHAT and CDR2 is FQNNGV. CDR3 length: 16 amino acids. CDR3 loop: CASSLANRGGAETQYF. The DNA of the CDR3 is TGTGCCAGCAGCTTAGCCAATCGCGGGGGGGCGGAGACCCAGTACTTC.

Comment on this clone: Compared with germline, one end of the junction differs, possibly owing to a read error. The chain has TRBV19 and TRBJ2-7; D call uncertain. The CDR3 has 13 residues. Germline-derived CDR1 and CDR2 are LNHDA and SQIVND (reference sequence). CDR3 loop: CASSPGPIYGQYF. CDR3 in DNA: TGTGCCAGTAGTCCCGGCCCTATCTACGGGCAGTACTTC.

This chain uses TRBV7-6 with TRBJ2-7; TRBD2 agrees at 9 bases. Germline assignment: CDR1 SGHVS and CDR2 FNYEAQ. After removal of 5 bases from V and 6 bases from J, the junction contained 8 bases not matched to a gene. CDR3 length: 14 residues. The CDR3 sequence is CASSVAGGPSEQYF. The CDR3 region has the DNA TGTGCCAGCAGCGTTGCGGGGGGGCCGTCCGAGCAGTACTTC.

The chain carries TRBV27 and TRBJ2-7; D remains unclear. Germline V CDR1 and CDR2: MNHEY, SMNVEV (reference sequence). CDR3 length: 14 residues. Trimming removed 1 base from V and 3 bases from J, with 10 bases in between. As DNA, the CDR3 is TGTGCCAGCAGTTTATTGGGGTTGAGCTACGAGCAGTACTTC. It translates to CASSLLGLSYEQYF.